The 2 T cell receptor beta chains below were found in one sample sequenced in a study of blood T cell repertoires in COVID-19. This table comes from immunoSEQ multiplex PCR, and its TCRdb copy is limited to in-frame clones, with some not included. The table includes tens of thousands of clones, roughly 77% detected once. Source material: peripheral blood. Receptors originate from a man aged 45-65 years with active or convalescent COVID-19.

The chain links TRBV6-2 or TRBV6-3 to TRBJ1-2, with 7 nucleotides matching TRBD1. This CDR3 has 14 residues. With 6 bases clipped from V and 2 bases from J, the junction kept 6 bases outside the gene matches. CDR1 is MNHEY and CDR2 is SVGEGT in the germline V gene. The CDR3 protein is CASSRGQENYGYTF. CDR3 nucleotide sequence: TGTGCCAGCAGCCGAGGACAGGAGAACTATGGCTACACCTTC.

The V gene is TRBV12-5, the J gene TRBJ2-7; 9 bases match TRBD1. V dropped 6 bases and J dropped 3; count of bases not matched to a gene: 6. Germline V gives CDR1 LGHNT, CDR2 FRNRAP. CDR3 length equals 14 residues. The CDR3 protein is CASGTGTGYYEQYF. CDR3 nucleotide sequence: TGTGCTAGTGGCACCGGGACAGGGTACTACGAGCAGTACTTC.